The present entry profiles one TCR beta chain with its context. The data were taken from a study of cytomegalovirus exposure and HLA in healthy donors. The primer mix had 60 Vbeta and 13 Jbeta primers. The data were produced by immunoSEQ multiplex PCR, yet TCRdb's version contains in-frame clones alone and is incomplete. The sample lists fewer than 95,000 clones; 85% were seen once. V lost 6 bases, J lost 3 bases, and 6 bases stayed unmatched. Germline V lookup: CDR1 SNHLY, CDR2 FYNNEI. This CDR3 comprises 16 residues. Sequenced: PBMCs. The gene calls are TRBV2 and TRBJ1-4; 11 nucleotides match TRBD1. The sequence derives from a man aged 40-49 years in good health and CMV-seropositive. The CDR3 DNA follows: TGTGCCAGCAGCCGGGACAGGGGGATCGCTAATGAAAAACTGTTTTTT. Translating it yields CASSRDRGIANEKLFF. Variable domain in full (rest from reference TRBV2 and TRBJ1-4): EPEVTQTPSHQVTQMGQEVILRCVPISNHLYFYWYRQILGQKVEFLVSFYNNEISEKSEIFDDQFSVERPDGSNFTLKIRSTKLEDSAMYFCASSRDRGIANEKLFFGSGTQLSVL.